Sequencing of this T cell receptor beta chain was carried out in a study of cytomegalovirus exposure and HLA in healthy donors. The PCR had 60 Vbeta and 13 Jbeta primers. Authors' methods: An analysis performed later counted around 80 million unique TCR beta chains (approximately 12 million of them shared). The table came from immunoSEQ multiplex PCR; TCRdb's copy has only in-frame clones and leaves some out. The D gene and trimming were derived from the DNA, and the V and J assignments and clone size from that table. This table has some 110,000 clones, roughly 80% appearing once. As for this clone: Antigen unknown.

Study outcomes and limitations: Prior analysis indicated that the majority of TCR beta V segments exhibited productivity approximately 87% or approximately 30% of the time. Most TCR sequences were uncommon, yet certain public TCRs appeared in many donors.

The sequence was collected from a man aged 55 to 69 in good health and CMV-seronegative. Sequencing input: PBMCs.

For the CDR3, the DNA is TGTGCCAGCAGTTTGGGACTAGCGGGGAACACAGATACGCAGTATTTT. Amino acid sequence: CASSLGLAGNTDTQYF. The V gene is TRBV28, the J gene TRBJ2-3, with 13 bases that match TRBD2. CDR1 and CDR2 from the germline V gene are MDHEN and SYDVKM. V shed 3 bases, J shed 2 bases, and the junction held 2 bases outside the gene matches. CDR3 length: 16 amino acids.